This entry is about one TCR beta chain. Its antigen is unidentified. TCR beta cDNA came from approximately 0.55 ug total RNA, primed with a constant-region primer. Slightly modified ARM-PCR, run as three nested multiplex PCR rounds, produced the TCR beta libraries. For around 9 cycles apiece, the opening two PCR rounds ran with TRBV1-TRBV30 forward primers and a C-beta reverse primer. One entry per CDR3 protein, called by TCRdb with MiXCR from the multiplex PCR reads. The sample has 40,000 to 60,000 distinct CDR3 sequences; 60% to 75% are singletons. Germline V gene lookup returns CDR1 SGHDN and CDR2 FVKESK. The CDR3 covers 14 residues. Trimming pared 3 bases from V and 3 bases from J, leaving 9 bases between. Scientists recovered RNA and DNA together from around 20-30 mg of unsorted bulk tissue. The record originates from a study of tumor-infiltrating lymphocytes in primary liver carcinoma. Study information: Stage T1-T3 N0M0 and a size of 4.2 to 10 cm characterized the tumors.

Whole-study results and caveats: For tumor-adjacent and tumor-blood pairs, overlap was less than that seen for tumor region pairs.

The chain links TRBV14 to TRBJ2-1; the D is unclear. Sequenced material: liver tumor tissue from sampling region 3. Subset noted: tumor region T3, left-lateral pole. The source is a man in his forties with primary liver carcinoma and hepatitis B virus infection. CDR3 sequence reads: CASSHDHHYNEQFF. DNA of the CDR3: TGTGCCAGCAGCCATGACCACCACTACAATGAGCAGTTCTTC.